The text below deals with one T cell receptor beta chain. Library construction for TCR beta used iRepertoire HTBI primers and Arm-PCR of CDR3 regions. TCRdb redid the calling of the multiplex PCR reads with MiXCR, one entry per CDR3 protein. The sample yields 200,000 to 250,000 distinct CDR3 sequences, roughly 19% seen once. Time point defined: newly diagnosed GD, antithyroid drugs for less than 3 months. Extracted RNA from PBMCs served as the source of the TCR library. The sample belongs to a study of regulatory T cells in long-lasting Graves disease. V was cut by 3 bases and J by 0 bases, with 7 bases left in between. The CDR3 extends over 14 amino acids. CDR1 and CDR2 (germline): SGHRS, YFSETQ. The sample was also reused in another study, on T cells in Graves' hyperthyroidism and ophthalmopathy. This second study says: Ophthalmopathy was model-predicted a median around 6.7 months pre-onset.

The material was peripheral blood mononuclear cells (PBMCs), obtained at new diagnosis, from a patient treated with antithyroid drugs. This sequence was found in a woman in her twenties or thirties with Graves disease. The rearrangement joins TRBV5-1 to TRBJ1-3; no firm D call. The CDR3 loop is CASSSQDSGNTIYF. CDR3 in DNA: TGCGCCAGCAGCTCACAAGACTCTGGAAACACCATATATTTT.